The entry that follows covers one TCR beta chain sequence. Its matching antigen is unknown. Profiling relied on immunoSEQ multiplex PCR, and the TCRdb table lists in-frame clones only, not all of them. The sample has fewer than 65,000 clones, 91% seen once; the top ten hold around 4%. These data are taken from a study of OX40 agonist ivuxolimab in advanced cancers. Study context: Those treated in dose escalation had hepatocellular carcinoma, melanoma, renal cell cancer or head and neck cancer.

This CDR3 is 16 amino acids long. Germline CDR1 is SGHRS and CDR2 is YFSETQ. V was clipped by 4 bases and J by 5 bases; unmatched bases: 10. Findings and limits, study-wide: The CD4+ and CD8+ T cells in the blood had expanded clonally by week 6 at 0.1 to 3.0 mg/kg. On average, CD8+ T cells showed a greater number of expanded clones than CD4+.

The input for sequencing was CD4+ or CD8+ T cells sorted from blood, taken in a trial of the OX40 agonist ivuxolimab. This sequence joins TRBV5-1 and TRBJ2-2; 8 bases align to TRBD2. The source of this sequence is an adult with an advanced solid tumor such as melanoma, head and neck, liver or kidney cancer. The CDR3 DNA follows: TGCGCCAGCAGCATATTACTAGCGGAGGGAACCGGGGAGCTGTTTTTT. It is translated as CASSILLAEGTGELFF.